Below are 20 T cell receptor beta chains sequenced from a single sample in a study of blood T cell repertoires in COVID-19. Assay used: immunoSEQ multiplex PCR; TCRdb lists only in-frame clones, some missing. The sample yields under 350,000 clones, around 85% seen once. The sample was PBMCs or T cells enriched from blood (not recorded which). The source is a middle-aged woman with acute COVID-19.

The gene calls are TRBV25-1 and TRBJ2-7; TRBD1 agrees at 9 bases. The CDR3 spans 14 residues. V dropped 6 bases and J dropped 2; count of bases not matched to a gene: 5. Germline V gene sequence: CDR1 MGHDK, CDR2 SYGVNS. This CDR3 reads CASRRTGAPYEQYF. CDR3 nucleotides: TGTGCCAGCAGACGGACAGGGGCCCCCTACGAGCAGTACTTC.

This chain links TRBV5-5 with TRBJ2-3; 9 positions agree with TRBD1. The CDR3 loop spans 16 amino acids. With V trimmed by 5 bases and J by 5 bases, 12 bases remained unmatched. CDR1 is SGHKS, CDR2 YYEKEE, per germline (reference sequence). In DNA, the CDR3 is TGTGCCAGCAGAGCACTCTCCGGGACAGGGAAAGATACGCAGTATTTT. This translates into CASRALSGTGKDTQYF.

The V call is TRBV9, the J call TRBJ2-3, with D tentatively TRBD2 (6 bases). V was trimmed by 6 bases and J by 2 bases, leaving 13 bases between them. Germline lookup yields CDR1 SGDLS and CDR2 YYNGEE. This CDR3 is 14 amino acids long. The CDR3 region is CASNPAGYTDTQYF. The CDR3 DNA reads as TGTGCCAGCAACCCAGCGGGCTACACAGATACGCAGTATTTT.

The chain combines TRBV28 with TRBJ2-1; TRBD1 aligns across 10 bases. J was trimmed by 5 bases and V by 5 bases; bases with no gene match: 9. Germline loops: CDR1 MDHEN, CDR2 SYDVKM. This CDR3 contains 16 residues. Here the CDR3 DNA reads TGTGCCAGCAGTACCCGGACAGGGGGTTACCACAATGAGCAGTTCTTC. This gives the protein CASSTRTGGYHNEQFF.

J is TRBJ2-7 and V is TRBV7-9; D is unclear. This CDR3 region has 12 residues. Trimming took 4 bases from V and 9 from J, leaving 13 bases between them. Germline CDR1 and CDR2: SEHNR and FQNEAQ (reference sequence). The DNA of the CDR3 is TGTGCCAGCAGCTCAGAAAGTCTAGGGCAGTACTTC. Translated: CASSSESLGQYF.

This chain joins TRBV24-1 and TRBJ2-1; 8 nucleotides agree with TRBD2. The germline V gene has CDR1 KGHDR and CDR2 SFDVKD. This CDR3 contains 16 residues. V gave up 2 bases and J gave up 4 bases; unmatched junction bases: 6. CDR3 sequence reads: CATSDSGGERYNEQFF. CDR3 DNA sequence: TGTGCCACCAGTGATTCGGGGGGGGAGCGATACAATGAGCAGTTCTTC.

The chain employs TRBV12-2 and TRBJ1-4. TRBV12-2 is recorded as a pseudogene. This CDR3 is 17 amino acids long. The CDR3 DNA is TGTGCAAGTCGCTTAAAAAAGAGGGTTGTAGCTAATGAAAAACTGTTTTTT. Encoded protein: CASRLKKRVVANEKLFF.

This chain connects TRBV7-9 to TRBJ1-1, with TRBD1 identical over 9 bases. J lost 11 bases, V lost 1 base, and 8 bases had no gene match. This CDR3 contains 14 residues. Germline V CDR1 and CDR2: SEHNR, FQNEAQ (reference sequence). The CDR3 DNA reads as TGTGCCAGCAGCTTAGTGGACAGGGGAAGTCGGGCTTTCTTT. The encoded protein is CASSLVDRGSRAFF. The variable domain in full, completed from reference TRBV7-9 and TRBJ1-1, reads DTGVSQNPRHKITKRGQNVTFRCDPISEHNRLYWYRQTLGQGPEFLTYFQNEAQLEKSRLLSDRFSAERPKGSFSTLEIQRTEQGDSAMYLCASSLVDRGSRAFFGQGTRLTVV.

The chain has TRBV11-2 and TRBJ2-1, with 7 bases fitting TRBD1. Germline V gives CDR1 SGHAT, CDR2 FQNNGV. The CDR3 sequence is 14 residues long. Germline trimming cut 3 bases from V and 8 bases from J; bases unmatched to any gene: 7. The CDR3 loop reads CASSLTGNVDEQFF. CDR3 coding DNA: TGTGCCAGCAGCTTGACAGGGAATGTCGATGAGCAGTTCTTC. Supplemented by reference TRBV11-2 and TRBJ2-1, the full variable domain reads EAGVAQSPRYKIIEKRQSVAFWCNPISGHATLYWYQQILGQGPKLLIQFQNNGVVDDSQLPKDRFSAERLKGVDSTLKIQPAKLEDSAVYLCASSLTGNVDEQFFGPGTRLTVL.

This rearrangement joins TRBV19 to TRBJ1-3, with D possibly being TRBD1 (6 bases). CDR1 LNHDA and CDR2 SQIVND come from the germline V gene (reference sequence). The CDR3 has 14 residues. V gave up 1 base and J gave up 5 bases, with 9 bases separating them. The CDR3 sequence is CASSIADRRNTIYF. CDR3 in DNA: TGTGCCAGTAGTATAGCGGACAGACGAAACACCATATATTTT.

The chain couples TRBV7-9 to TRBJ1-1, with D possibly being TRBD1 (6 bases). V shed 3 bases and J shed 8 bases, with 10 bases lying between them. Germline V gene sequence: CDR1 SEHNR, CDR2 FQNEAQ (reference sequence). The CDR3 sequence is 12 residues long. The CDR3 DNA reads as TGTGCCAGCAGCTTTAATACAGGGGAAGCTTTCTTT. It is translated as CASSFNTGEAFF.

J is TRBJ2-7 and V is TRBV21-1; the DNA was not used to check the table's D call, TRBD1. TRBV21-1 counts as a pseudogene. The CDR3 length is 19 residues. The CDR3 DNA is TGTGCCAGCAGCAAAGGGTGGACAGGGTTGGCTAGATGCACCTACGAGCAGTACTTC. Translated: CASSKGWTGLARCTYEQYF.

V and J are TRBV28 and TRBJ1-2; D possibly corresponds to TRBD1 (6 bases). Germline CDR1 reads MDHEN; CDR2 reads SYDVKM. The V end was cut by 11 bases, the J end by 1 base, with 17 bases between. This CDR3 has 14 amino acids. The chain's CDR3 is CASRTPGDNYGYTF. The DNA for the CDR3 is TGTGCCTCCCGGACCCCAGGGGATAACTATGGCTACACCTTC.

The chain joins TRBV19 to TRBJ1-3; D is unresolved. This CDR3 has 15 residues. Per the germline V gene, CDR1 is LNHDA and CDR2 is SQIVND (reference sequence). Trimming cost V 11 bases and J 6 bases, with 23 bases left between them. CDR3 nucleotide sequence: TGTGCCTCAGGACGAAAAGCAGGACTCGAAAACACCATATATTTT. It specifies CASGRKAGLENTIYF.

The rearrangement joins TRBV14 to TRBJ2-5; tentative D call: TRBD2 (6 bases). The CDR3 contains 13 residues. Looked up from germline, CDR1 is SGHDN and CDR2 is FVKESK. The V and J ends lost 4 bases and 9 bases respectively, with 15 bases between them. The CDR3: CASSRIITSSQYF. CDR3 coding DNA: TGTGCCAGCAGCCGCATTATAACTAGCTCCCAGTACTTC.

CDR3 sequence reads: CAGGRTGDEKLFF. CDR3 DNA sequence: TGTGCCGGGGGTAGGACAGGGGATGAAAAACTGTTTTTT. The J gene is TRBJ1-4, the V gene TRBV6-5, with 9 bases matching TRBD1. The CDR3 is made up of 13 amino acids. Losses at the gene ends were 11 bases for V and 6 bases for J; bases not matched to a gene: 7. Germline CDR1 and CDR2: MNHEY and SVGAGI.

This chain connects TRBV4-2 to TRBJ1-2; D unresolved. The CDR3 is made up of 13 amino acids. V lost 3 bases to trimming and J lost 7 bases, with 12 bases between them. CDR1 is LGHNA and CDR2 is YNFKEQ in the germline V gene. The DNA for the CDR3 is TGTGCCAGCAGCCATGGATCCCCGGGTGGCTACACCTTC. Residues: CASSHGSPGGYTF.

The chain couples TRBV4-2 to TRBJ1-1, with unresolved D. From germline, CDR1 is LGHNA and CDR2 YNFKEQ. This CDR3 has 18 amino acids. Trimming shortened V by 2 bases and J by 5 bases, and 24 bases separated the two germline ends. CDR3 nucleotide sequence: TGTGCCAGCAGCCAAACTCCAAGCGATCTCCCCCGTGGTACTGAAGCTTTCTTT. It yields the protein CASSQTPSDLPRGTEAFF.

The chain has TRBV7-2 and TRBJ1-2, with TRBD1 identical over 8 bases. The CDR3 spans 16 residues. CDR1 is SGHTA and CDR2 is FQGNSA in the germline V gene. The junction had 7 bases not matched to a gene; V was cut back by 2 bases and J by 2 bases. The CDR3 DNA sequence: TGTGCCAGCAGCTTATCGGCAGGGGGCGCGAACTATGGCTACACCTTC. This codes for CASSLSAGGANYGYTF.

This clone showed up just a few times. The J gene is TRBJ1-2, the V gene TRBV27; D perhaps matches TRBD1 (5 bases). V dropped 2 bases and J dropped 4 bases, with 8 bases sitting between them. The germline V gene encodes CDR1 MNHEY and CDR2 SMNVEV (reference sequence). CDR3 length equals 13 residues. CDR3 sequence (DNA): TGTGCCAGCAGTTTACAGGGCCTCTATGGCTACACCTTC. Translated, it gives CASSLQGLYGYTF.